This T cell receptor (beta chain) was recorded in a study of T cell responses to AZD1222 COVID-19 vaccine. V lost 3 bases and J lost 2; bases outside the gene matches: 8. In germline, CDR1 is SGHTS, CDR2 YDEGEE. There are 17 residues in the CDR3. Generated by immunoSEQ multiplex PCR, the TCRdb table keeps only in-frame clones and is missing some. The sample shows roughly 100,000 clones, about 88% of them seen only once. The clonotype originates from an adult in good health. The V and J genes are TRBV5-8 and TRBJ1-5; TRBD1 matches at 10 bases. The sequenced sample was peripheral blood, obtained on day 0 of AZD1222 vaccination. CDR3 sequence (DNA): TGTGCCAGCAGCTGGAAGGGACAGGGGCGTCGCAATCAGCCCCAGCATTTT. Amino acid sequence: CASSWKGQGRRNQPQHF.